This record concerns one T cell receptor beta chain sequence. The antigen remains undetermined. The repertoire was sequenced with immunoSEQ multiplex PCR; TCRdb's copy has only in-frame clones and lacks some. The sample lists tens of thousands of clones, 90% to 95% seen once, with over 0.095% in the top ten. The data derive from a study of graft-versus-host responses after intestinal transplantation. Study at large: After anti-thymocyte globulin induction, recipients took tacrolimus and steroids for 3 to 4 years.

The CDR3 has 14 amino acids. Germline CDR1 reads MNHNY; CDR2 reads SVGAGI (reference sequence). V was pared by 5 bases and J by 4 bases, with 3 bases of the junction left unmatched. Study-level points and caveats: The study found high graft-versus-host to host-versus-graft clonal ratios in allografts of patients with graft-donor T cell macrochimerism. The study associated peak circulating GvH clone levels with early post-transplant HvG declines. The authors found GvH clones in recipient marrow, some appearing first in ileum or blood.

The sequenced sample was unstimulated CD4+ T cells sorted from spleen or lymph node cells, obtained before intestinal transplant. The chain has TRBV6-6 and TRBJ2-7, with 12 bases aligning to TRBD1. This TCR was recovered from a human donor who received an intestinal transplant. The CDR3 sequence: CASSRDRGLYEQYF. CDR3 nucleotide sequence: TGTGCCAGCAGTCGGGACAGGGGGCTTTACGAGCAGTACTTC.